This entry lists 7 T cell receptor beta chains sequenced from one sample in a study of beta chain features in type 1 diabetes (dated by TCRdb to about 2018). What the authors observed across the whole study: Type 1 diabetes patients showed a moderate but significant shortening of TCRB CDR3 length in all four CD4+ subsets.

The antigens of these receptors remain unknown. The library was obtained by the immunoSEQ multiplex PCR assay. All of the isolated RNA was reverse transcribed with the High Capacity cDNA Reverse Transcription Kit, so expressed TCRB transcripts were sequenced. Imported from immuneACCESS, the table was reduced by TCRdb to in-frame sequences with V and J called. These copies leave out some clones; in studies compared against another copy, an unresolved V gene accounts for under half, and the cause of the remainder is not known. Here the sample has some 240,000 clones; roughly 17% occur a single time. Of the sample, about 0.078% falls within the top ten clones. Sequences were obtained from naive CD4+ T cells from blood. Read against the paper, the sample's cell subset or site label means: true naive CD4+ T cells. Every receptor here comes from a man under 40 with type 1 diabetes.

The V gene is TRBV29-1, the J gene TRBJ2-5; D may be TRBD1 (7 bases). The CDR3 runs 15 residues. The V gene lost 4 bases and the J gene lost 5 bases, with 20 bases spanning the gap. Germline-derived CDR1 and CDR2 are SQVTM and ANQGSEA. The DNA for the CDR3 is TGCAGCGTTGCCGGCGGGCAGGGGGGCAGGGAGACCCAGTACTTC. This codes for CSVAGGQGGRETQYF.

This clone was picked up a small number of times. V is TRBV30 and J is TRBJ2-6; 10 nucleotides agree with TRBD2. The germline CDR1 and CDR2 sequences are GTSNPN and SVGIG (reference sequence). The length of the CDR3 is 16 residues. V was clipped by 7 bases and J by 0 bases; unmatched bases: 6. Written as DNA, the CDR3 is TGTGCCTTTATAGCGGGAGGACTCTCTGGGGCCAACGTCCTGACTTTC. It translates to CAFIAGGLSGANVLTF. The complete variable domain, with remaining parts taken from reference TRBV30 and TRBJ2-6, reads SQTIHQWPATLVQPVGSPLSLECTVEGTSNPNLYWYRQAAGRGLQLLFYSVGIGQISSEVPQNLSASRPQDRQFILSSKKLLLSDSGFYLCAFIAGGLSGANVLTFGAGSRLTVL.

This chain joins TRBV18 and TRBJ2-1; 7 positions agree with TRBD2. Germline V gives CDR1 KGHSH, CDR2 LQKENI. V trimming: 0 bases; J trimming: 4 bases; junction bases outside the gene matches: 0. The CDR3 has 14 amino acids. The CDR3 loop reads CASSPPGGYNEQFF. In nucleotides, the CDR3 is TGTGCCAGCTCACCACCGGGAGGGTACAATGAGCAGTTCTTC.

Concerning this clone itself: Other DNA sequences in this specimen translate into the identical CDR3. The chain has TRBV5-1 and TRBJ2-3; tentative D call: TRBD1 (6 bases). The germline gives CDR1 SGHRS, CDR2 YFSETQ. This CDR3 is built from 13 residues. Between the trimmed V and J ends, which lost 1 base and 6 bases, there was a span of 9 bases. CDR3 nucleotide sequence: TGCGCCAGCAGCTTGCAGGGGCCGGATACGCAGTATTTT. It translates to CASSLQGPDTQYF.

The CDR3 reads CASSRQEVYEQYF. The CDR3 nucleotides are TGTGCCAGCAGTAGACAGGAGGTCTACGAGCAGTACTTC. The chain combines TRBV7-2 with TRBJ2-7, with D perhaps TRBD1 (6 bases). The CDR3 is 13 residues long. Trimming shortened V by 6 bases and J by 3 bases, and 12 bases separated the two germline ends. Germline CDR1 SGHTA, CDR2 FQGNSA.

The CDR3 DNA reads as TGTGCCAGCAGTGAATTCGGTGCCGTAAGTGCAGATACGCAGTATTTT. Its protein product is CASSEFGAVSADTQYF. V usage is TRBV25-1 and J usage is TRBJ2-3, with D hard to call. The V gene lost 1 base and the J gene lost 4 bases, with 15 bases spanning the gap. Germline V lookup: CDR1 MGHDK, CDR2 SYGVNS. The CDR3 has 16 amino acids.

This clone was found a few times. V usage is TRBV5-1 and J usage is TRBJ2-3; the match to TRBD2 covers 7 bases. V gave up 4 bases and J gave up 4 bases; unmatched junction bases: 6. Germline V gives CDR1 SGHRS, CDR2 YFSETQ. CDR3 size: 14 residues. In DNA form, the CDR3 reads TGCGCCAGCAGCGGCGGGAGTTCTTCAGATACGCAGTATTTT. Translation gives CASSGGSSSDTQYF.